The T cell receptor (beta chain) described here comes from a study of identical twins listed by TCRdb under 2016. In the study overall: The study deep-sequenced TCR alpha and beta repertoires from monozygotic twins, unrelated adults of various ages and cord blood to test whether fetal clonotypes persist. Replicate twin experiments were performed at different times using different library preparation protocols to rule out contamination. Beyond this particular receptor, the publication reports: Out-of-frame TCR alpha sequences shared between twins showed an excess of low generation-probability sequences compared with coincidental sharing between unrelated individuals. A weaker excess of twin sharing was found in beta out-of-frame sequences because the signal-to-noise ratio was lowered by fewer shared sequences. Zero-insertion analyses could be partly confounded by invariant T cells such as MAIT and iNKT, though diverse VJ usage argued against such confounding for most clonotypes. Because the same donors could not be followed over many years, the conclusions depended on cross-sectional statistical analysis. In monozygotic twins, out-of-frame TCR alpha sharing was systematically underestimated by recombination models, although the models agreed with sharing between unrelated individuals. Fewer insertions were carried by abundant cord blood beta clonotypes; a weaker similar trend was observed in young adult naive repertoires, while no such trend was observed in memory repertoires.

According to the germline V gene, CDR1 reads MGHRA and CDR2 reads YSYEKL. Measured from the cysteine to the phenylalanine, the CDR3 is 14 residues long. CDR3 DNA is the only sequence kept; it has 42 bases, read in frame from the first base. The germline ends are 11 bases apart after V is trimmed by 2 bases and J by 4 bases. The library was made by 5' RACE. Sequencing relied on an Illumina HiSeq 2000. Template switching added a universal primer binding site, and the final cDNA carried a unique molecular identifier that allowed TCR cDNA molecules to be counted accurately. Specific primers in the conserved constant-segment region were used to synthesize first-strand cDNA for TCR alpha and beta chains. To control for contamination, every cDNA library carried two barcodes: a SMART-Mk sample barcode plus Illumina barcodes. TruSeq adapter sequences along with Illumina sample barcodes were introduced in two successive PCR steps. Sequencing of the TCR alpha and beta cDNA libraries was done on the Illumina HiSeq platform using custom primers. Per the original workflow: Unique molecular identifiers were extracted from raw reads with MiGEC, and CDR3 positions were determined with MiXCR. Recombination models were inferred per individual with the repgenHMM and IGoR tools using an EM algorithm. The tcR package in R was used for shared clonotype analysis, with sharing normalized by the product of cloneset sizes. To study raw recombination free of thymic and clonal selection effects, out-of-frame nonproductive sequences were analyzed. Starting from the raw public reads, TCRdb applied fastp trimming at Q25, assembled clones with MiXCR and retained in-frame beta chains. Rows with a matching CDR3 protein are joined into one entry that keeps the most common DNA and genes. TCRdb, rather than the study authors, made the V and J calls. The sample table holds some 1,600,000 distinct CDR3 sequences, of which 25% to 35% were seen once. Of the sample, 0.25% to 0.3% is held by the ten largest clones.

With respect to this clonotype: It has no known antigen specificity. No quality values exist for individual bases; no much larger clone is one base distant.

Every donor in the study was a healthy Caucasian. Sequencing was performed on cord blood. The clonotype originates from a newborn girl in good health. The chain links TRBV4-1 with TRBJ1-2, with the identity of the D gene unclear. The nucleotides are TGCGCCAGCAGCCAAATACCAGACCCCTATGGCTACACCTTC. Its protein product is CASSQIPDPYGYTF.